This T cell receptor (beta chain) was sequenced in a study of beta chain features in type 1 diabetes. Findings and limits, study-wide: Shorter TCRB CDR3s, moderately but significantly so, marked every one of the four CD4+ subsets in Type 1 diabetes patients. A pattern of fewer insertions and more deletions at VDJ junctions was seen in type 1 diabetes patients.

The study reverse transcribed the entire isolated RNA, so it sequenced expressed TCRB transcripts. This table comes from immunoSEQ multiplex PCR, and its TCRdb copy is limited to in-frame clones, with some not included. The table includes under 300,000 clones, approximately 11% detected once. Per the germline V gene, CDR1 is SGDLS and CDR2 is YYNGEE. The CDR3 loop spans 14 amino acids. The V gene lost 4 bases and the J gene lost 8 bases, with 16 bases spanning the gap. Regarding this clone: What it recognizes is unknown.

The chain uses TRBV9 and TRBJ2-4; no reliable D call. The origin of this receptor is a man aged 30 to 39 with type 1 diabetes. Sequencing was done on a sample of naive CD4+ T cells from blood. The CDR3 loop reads CASSLSSPNDIQYF. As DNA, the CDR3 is TGTGCCAGCAGCCTTTCGAGCCCTAATGACATTCAGTACTTC.